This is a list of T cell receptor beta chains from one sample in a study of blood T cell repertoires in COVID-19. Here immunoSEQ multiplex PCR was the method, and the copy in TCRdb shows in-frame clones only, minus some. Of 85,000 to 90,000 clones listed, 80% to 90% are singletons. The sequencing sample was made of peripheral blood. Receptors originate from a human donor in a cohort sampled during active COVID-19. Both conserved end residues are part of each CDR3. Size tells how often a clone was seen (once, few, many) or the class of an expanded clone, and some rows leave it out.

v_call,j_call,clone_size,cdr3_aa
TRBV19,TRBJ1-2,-,CASSDSRVWGYTF
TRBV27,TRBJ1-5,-,CATRTGRFNQPQHF
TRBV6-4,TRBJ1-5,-,CASSVNSNQPQHF
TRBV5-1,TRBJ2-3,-,CASSFQGLEADTQYF
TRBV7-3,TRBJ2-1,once,CASSQSGDHNEQFF
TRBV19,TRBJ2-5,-,CASSFLGLAGGTAQETQYF
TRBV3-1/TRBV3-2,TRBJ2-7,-,CASSQGTGGYEQYF
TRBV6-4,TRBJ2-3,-,CASSPTIAGTIRRTDTQYF
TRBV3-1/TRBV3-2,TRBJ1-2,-,CASSQDPRFGYTF
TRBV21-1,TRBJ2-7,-,CASSTTGLAGVRGVYYEQYF
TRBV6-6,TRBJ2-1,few,CASSYSIGGRYNEQFF
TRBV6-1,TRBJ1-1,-,CASSELWGGNTEAFF
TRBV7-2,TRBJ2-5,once,CASSLQGAEETQYF
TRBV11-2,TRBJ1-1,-,CASSFGQLNTEAFF
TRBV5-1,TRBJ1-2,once,CASSLTGERSGYTF
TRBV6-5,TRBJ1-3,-,CASSYSGQGNGNTIYF
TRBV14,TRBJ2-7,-,CASSQIRGGSYEQYF
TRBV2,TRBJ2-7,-,CASSGLAGIEQYF
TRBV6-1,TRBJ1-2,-,CASSDTGELYGYTF
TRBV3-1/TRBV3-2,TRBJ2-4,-,CASSHSQVALAKNIQYF
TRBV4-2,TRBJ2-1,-,CASSQDRDSFNEQFF
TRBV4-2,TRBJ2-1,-,CASSHSRGTSGRPSRDNEQFF
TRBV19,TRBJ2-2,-,CASTWGGAGTGELFF
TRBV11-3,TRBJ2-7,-,CASSLTGYEQYF
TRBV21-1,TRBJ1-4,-,CASSIDFAQKLFF
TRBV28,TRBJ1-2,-,CASSRQVVYGYTF
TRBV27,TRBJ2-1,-,CASSWDRGEYNEQFF
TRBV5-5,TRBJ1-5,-,CASSPAGVFISNQPQHF
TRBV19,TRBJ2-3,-,CASTWTSGTGADTQYF
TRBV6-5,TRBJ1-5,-,CASRAGTAFHQPQHF
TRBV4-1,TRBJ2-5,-,CASSLIEGAGETQYF
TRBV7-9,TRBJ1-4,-,CASSPSNEKLFF
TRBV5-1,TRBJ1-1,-,CASSKLQGMNTEAFF
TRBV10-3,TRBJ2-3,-,CAISESAGADTQYF